This is a list of T cell receptor beta chains from one sample in a study of cytomegalovirus exposure and HLA in healthy donors. Only in-frame clones appear in the TCRdb table, and some are missing; sequencing was by immunoSEQ multiplex PCR. This sample has approximately 100,000 clones, with more than 75% found just once. The sample taken for sequencing was PBMCs. The origin of the receptors is a young woman in good health and CMV-seropositive. Both conserved end residues are trimmed from each CDR3. Fields, in order: CDR3 protein, V gene, clone size, J gene. Expanded clones get a size class; other rows say once, few or many, or leave the size out.

CDR3aa: ASSLLAGYGTDTQY
v_gene: TRBV28
abundance: few
j_gene: TRBJ2-3

CDR3aa: ASSLEAGAYEQY
v_gene: TRBV5-1
abundance: NA
j_gene: TRBJ2-7

CDR3aa: ASSPQGYGYT
v_gene: TRBV6-1
abundance: NA
j_gene: TRBJ1-2

CDR3aa: ASSPQDRQETQY
v_gene: TRBV6-1
abundance: NA
j_gene: TRBJ2-5

CDR3aa: ASSLTERVEQF
v_gene: TRBV7-9
abundance: NA
j_gene: TRBJ2-1

CDR3aa: ASSIRQGGNEKLF
v_gene: TRBV10-2
abundance: NA
j_gene: TRBJ1-4

CDR3aa: ATYGTGGEVEAF
v_gene: TRBV6-6
abundance: NA
j_gene: TRBJ1-1

CDR3aa: AHGTGYTDTQY
v_gene: TRBV30
abundance: once
j_gene: TRBJ2-3

CDR3aa: ASIQQTNTGELF
v_gene: TRBV6-1
abundance: NA
j_gene: TRBJ2-2

CDR3aa: ASSVSVAYEQY
v_gene: TRBV6-1
abundance: NA
j_gene: TRBJ2-7

CDR3aa: ARTGANTEAF
v_gene: TRBV30
abundance: NA
j_gene: TRBJ1-1

CDR3aa: ASSQSLRGEQF
v_gene: TRBV14
abundance: NA
j_gene: TRBJ2-1

CDR3aa: ASSEAQGTYNEQF
v_gene: TRBV6-1
abundance: NA
j_gene: TRBJ2-1

CDR3aa: ASSLVGAGQPQH
v_gene: TRBV5-6
abundance: NA
j_gene: TRBJ1-5

CDR3aa: ASSRVRQGEGFTEAF
v_gene: TRBV4-2
abundance: few
j_gene: TRBJ1-1

CDR3aa: AWSVGAETQY
v_gene: TRBV30
abundance: NA
j_gene: TRBJ2-5

CDR3aa: ASSPPGSNEQF
v_gene: TRBV6-4
abundance: few
j_gene: TRBJ2-1